The 27 T cell receptor beta chains given below trace back to one sample, sequenced in a study of T cell repertoires in cytomegalovirus infection. No antigen has been identified for these receptors. TCRdb redid the calling of the reads with MiXCR, one entry per CDR3 protein. Seen here are about 500,000 distinct CDR3 sequences, 33% observed once, and the top ten hold roughly 15%. The source material was cultured PBMCs, sampled from culture after CMV antigen stimulation. The receptors stem from a human donor in good health (CMV status not recorded). Some clones in this sample may be carry-over from other donors' samples.

The V and J genes are TRBV7-9 and TRBJ2-5, with D possibly being TRBD1 (6 bases). The germline V and J ends were trimmed by 4 bases and 4 bases, with 16 bases remaining between them. Per the germline V gene, CDR1 is SEHNR and CDR2 is FQNEAQ (reference sequence). This CDR3 spans 15 amino acids. The CDR3 DNA reads as TGTGCCAGCAGCTGGGGCCAGGGGCGAGGAGAGACCCAGTACTTC. Translation gives CASSWGQGRGETQYF.

This rearrangement joins TRBV20-1 to TRBJ2-7, with a tentative D call TRBD2 (5 bases). V was clipped by 6 bases and J by 0 bases, with 18 bases between them. Germline lookup yields CDR1 DFQATT and CDR2 SNEGSKA (reference sequence). The CDR3 covers 15 residues. The CDR3 region is CSAAQRVPSSYEQYF. CDR3 DNA: TGCAGTGCCGCTCAGAGGGTTCCTAGCTCCTACGAGCAGTACTTC.

The chain links TRBV11-2 to TRBJ2-1; D is perhaps TRBD2 (5 bases). Germline V lookup: CDR1 SGHAT, CDR2 FQNNGV. This CDR3 spans 13 amino acids. Between the trimmed V and J ends, which lost 5 bases and 10 bases, there was a span of 15 bases. The CDR3 region has the DNA TGTGCCAGCAGCCCCTCGACTACCAACGAGCAGTTCTTC. This translates into CASSPSTTNEQFF.

V usage is TRBV29-1 and J usage is TRBJ2-1, with D possibly matching TRBD2 (6 bases). Germline lookup yields CDR1 SQVTM and CDR2 ANQGSEA. The V and J ends lost 5 bases and 2 bases respectively, with 13 bases between them. The CDR3 runs 14 residues. CDR3 DNA sequence: TGCAGCGTTCTGCCTAGCGAGGCCTACAATGAGCAGTTCTTC. Translation gives CSVLPSEAYNEQFF.

This clonotype was seen a few times. V is TRBV7-8 and J is TRBJ2-7; 16 bases map to TRBD2. J gave up 2 bases and V 3 bases, and 4 bases lay outside the gene matches. There are 17 residues in the CDR3. The germline V gene has CDR1 SGHVS and CDR2 FQNEAQ. CDR3 region: CASSLGLAGGPTYEQYF. The DNA for the CDR3 is TGTGCCAGCAGCTTGGGACTAGCGGGAGGGCCAACCTACGAGCAGTACTTC.

This chain connects TRBV10-2 to TRBJ2-7; 11 nucleotides match TRBD2. Germline CDR1 WSHSY, CDR2 SAAADI. The CDR3 spans 16 residues. V dropped 7 bases and J dropped 0; count of bases not matched to a gene: 8. The CDR3 sequence is CASTDDGTSGSYEQYV. The CDR3 DNA follows: TGCGCCAGCACCGACGACGGGACTAGCGGCTCCTACGAGCAGTACGTC.

This clonotype appeared many times. The chain links TRBV7-2 to TRBJ2-1; D might be TRBD1 (6 bases). Deletions cut 0 bases from V and 7 bases from J, with 16 bases between. Germline assignment: CDR1 SGHTA and CDR2 FQGNSA. The CDR3 extends over 16 amino acids. CDR3 DNA: TGTGCCAGCAGCTTAGCGCTAATGGGGGCTGGGAATGAGCAGTTCTTC. This translates into CASSLALMGAGNEQFF.

The V call is TRBV20-1, the J call TRBJ1-3, with TRBD1 matching over 10 bases. V lost 3 bases and J lost 3; bases outside the gene matches: 8. CDR3 length equals 16 residues. Germline V gene data show CDR1 as DFQATT and CDR2 as SNEGSKA (reference sequence). In DNA, the CDR3 is TGCAGTGCTAGCACCGGGACAGGGGCGGTTGGAAACACCATATATTTT. This encodes CSASTGTGAVGNTIYF.

The genes are TRBV4-3 and TRBJ1-4; D is unresolved. The CDR3 consists of 17 residues. Trimming removed 0 bases at V and 0 bases at J, with 11 bases between. CDR1 is LGHNA and CDR2 is YSLEER in the germline V gene. CDR3 in amino acids: CASSQDSRIATNEKLFF. CDR3 bases: TGCGCCAGCAGCCAAGATAGTAGGATTGCAACTAATGAAAAACTGTTTTTT.

The chain carries TRBV10-1 and TRBJ2-1; 10 nucleotides agree with TRBD2. Germline CDR1 is WNHNN and CDR2 is SYGVQD (reference sequence). V gave up 8 bases and J gave up 5 bases; unmatched junction bases: 9. The CDR3 has 15 residues. CDR3 sequence (DNA): TGCGCCAGCGGCGAAGCGGGAGGGCCTGACAATGAGCAGTTCTTC. Its translation: CASGEAGGPDNEQFF.

The sample holds a few counts of this clonotype. The chain carries TRBV19 and TRBJ2-1; D possibly corresponds to TRBD2 (6 bases). CDR3 length: 17 amino acids. The V end was cut by 3 bases, the J end by 0 bases, with 15 bases between. The germline gives CDR1 LNHDA, CDR2 SQIVND (reference sequence). For the CDR3, the DNA is TGTGCCAGTAGTATTGGGCGGGGCGACCTCTCCTACAATGAGCAGTTCTTC. Translated, it gives CASSIGRGDLSYNEQFF.

The chain has TRBV28 and TRBJ2-7; no clear D. Per germline, CDR1 MDHEN and CDR2 SYDVKM. With 6 bases removed from V and 5 bases from J, the gap between germline ends came to 11 bases. The CDR3 runs to 12 residues. CDR3 DNA sequence: TGTGCCAGCAGCCCCTATGAGAACGAGCAGTACTTC. Its protein is CASSPYENEQYF.

Only a few counts were recorded for this clonotype. The CDR3 reads CASKELLGSPLHF. The CDR3 nucleotides are TGTGCCAGCAAGGAGTTACTAGGGTCACCCCTCCACTTT. The rearrangement uses TRBV6-1 and TRBJ1-6, with no clear D. Per germline, CDR1 MNHNS and CDR2 SASEGT. The CDR3 runs 13 residues. Trimming pared 7 bases from V and 10 bases from J, leaving 14 bases between.

V usage is TRBV7-2 and J usage is TRBJ1-5; D gene unclear. Trimming stripped 4 bases from V and 7 bases from J, with 14 bases between. Per the germline V gene, CDR1 is SGHTA and CDR2 is FQGNSA. This CDR3 contains 14 residues. The DNA of the CDR3 is TGTGCCAGCAGCTGGGTCGCCGGGAAACAGCCCCAGCATTTT. Residues: CASSWVAGKQPQHF.

This chain's CDR3 is CASSSSGQGTLYGYTF. For the CDR3, the DNA is TGTGCCAGCAGCTCATCTGGACAGGGTACCCTCTATGGCTACACCTTC. The V and J genes are TRBV6-2 or TRBV6-3 and TRBJ1-2; 8 nucleotides agree with TRBD1. With 6 bases clipped from V and 4 bases from J, the junction kept 13 bases outside the gene matches. This CDR3 region has 16 residues. Germline-derived CDR1 and CDR2 are MNHEY and SVGEGT.

The V gene is TRBV12-3 or TRBV12-4, the J gene TRBJ2-3, with D unresolved. Trimming removed 7 bases at V and 6 bases at J, with 11 bases between. The CDR3 covers 12 residues. In DNA, the CDR3 is TGTGCCAGCAATCGGTTCCGGGATACGCAGTATTTT. Translated: CASNRFRDTQYF.

This clonotype has ten or more counts. The chain joins TRBV6-1 to TRBJ1-1; the D is unclear. V lost 6 bases and J 2 bases, leaving 13 bases between the germline ends. Germline lookup yields CDR1 MNHNS and CDR2 SASEGT. The CDR3 consists of 14 residues. This chain's CDR3 is CASSFLDRNTEAFF. For the CDR3, the DNA is TGTGCCAGCAGCTTTCTTGACCGAAACACTGAAGCTTTCTTT.

The J gene is TRBJ2-1, the V gene TRBV7-2; no definite D call. Germline V gives CDR1 SGHTA, CDR2 FQGNSA. The V gene lost 1 base and the J gene lost 9 bases, with 4 bases spanning the gap. The CDR3 covers 11 residues. In DNA form, the CDR3 reads TGTGCCAGCAGCTTAGACGCTGAGCAGTTCTTC. This codes for CASSLDAEQFF.

This clonotype has ten or more counts. CDR3: CASSPGTIYGNTIYF. The CDR3, as DNA: TGTGCCAGCAGTCCGGGGACAATTTATGGAAACACCATATATTTT. V is TRBV7-8 and J is TRBJ1-3, with D perhaps TRBD1 (6 bases). V lost 6 bases and J 3 bases, leaving 15 bases between the germline ends. This CDR3 spans 15 amino acids. Germline CDR1 and CDR2: SGHVS and FQNEAQ. The whole variable domain, filled in from reference TRBV7-8 and TRBJ1-3, reads GAGVSQSPRYKVAKRGQDVALRCDPISGHVSLFWYQQALGQGPEFLTYFQNEAQLDKSGLPSDRFFAERPEGSVSTLKIQRTQQEDSAVYLCASSPGTIYGNTIYFGEGSWLTVV.

The rearrangement joins TRBV27 to TRBJ2-2; 7 bases are a match to TRBD1. Germline loops: CDR1 MNHEY, CDR2 SMNVEV (reference sequence). This CDR3 is 15 amino acids long. After removal of 1 base from V and 2 bases from J, the junction contained 1 base not matched to a gene. As DNA, the CDR3 is TGTGCCAGCAGTTTATACAGGGGTAACACCGGGGAGCTGTTTTTT. Its translation: CASSLYRGNTGELFF.

V gene TRBV28 combines with J gene TRBJ2-7; 8 nucleotides match TRBD1. This CDR3 spans 15 amino acids. Trimming cost V 6 bases and J 4 bases; bases outside gene matches: 11. CDR1 and CDR2 from the germline V gene are MDHEN and SYDVKM. This chain's CDR3 is CASRPDRGPGYEQYF. The DNA of the CDR3 is TGTGCCAGCAGGCCCGACAGGGGCCCCGGGTACGAGCAGTACTTC.

The rearrangement joins TRBV9 to TRBJ2-1; 9 bases map to TRBD1. Germline lookup yields CDR1 SGDLS and CDR2 YYNGEE. CDR3 length: 15 residues. V dropped 4 bases and J dropped 4; count of bases not matched to a gene: 6. The CDR3 loop reads CASSSTGQGYNEQFF. The DNA for the CDR3 is TGTGCCAGCAGCTCCACGGGACAGGGTTACAATGAGCAGTTCTTC.

This clonotype was seen once. This chain joins TRBV28 and TRBJ1-1; TRBD1 matches at 7 bases. The V gene's germline CDR1 is MDHEN and CDR2 SYDVKM. V lost 5 bases to trimming and J lost 11 bases; unmatched junction nucleotides: 17. The CDR3 covers 15 residues. CDR3 in amino acids: CASSPLGGGGSWAFF. CDR3 DNA: TGTGCCAGCAGTCCGCTGGGAGGGGGCGGTTCATGGGCTTTCTTT.

There are a few counts of this clonotype. This rearrangement joins TRBV11-3 to TRBJ1-6; D unclear. Germline values: CDR1 SGHNT, CDR2 YENEEA. V lost 5 bases, J lost 10 bases, and 12 bases lay in between. The CDR3 length is 13 residues. The CDR3 here is CASSPPAGSPLHF. CDR3 sequence (DNA): TGTGCCAGCAGCCCCCCTGCTGGGTCACCCCTCCACTTT.

This clonotype has a handful of counts. The chain recombines TRBV11-2 with TRBJ2-2; D is unresolved. Germline lookup yields CDR1 SGHAT and CDR2 FQNNGV. Trimming stripped 5 bases from V and 4 bases from J, with 14 bases between. The CDR3 length is 15 residues. Here the CDR3 DNA reads TGTGCCAGCAGCCCCTCAAGCTTGAGCACCGGGGAGCTGTTTTTT. Amino acids: CASSPSSLSTGELFF.

This clonotype was recorded only once. The gene calls are TRBV7-3 and TRBJ2-2; D is perhaps TRBD2 (6 bases). V lost 4 bases and J 8 bases, leaving 11 bases between the germline ends. In germline, CDR1 is SGHTA, CDR2 FQGTGA. The CDR3 sequence is 13 residues long. The CDR3: CASSSYREGELFF. The CDR3 DNA is TGTGCCAGCAGCTCGTACCGGGAGGGGGAGCTGTTTTTT.

V gene TRBV24-1 combines with J gene TRBJ2-2, with D unresolved. CDR3 length: 13 amino acids. Per germline, CDR1 KGHDR and CDR2 SFDVKD. Trimming stripped 7 bases from V and 4 bases from J, with 9 bases between. The CDR3 is CATRNVSTGELFF. The CDR3 coding sequence is TGTGCCACCAGAAACGTCTCCACCGGGGAGCTGTTTTTT.